The clone carrying this T cell receptor (beta chain) occurred many times. Its antigen is not identified. Two-round multiplex PCR, the amplification method, yielded TCR beta CDR3 from genomic DNA. TRBV and TRBJ genes each had their own specific primers in first-round PCR. MiXCR, applied by TCRdb to the multiplex PCR reads, yields one record per CDR3 protein. The data hold 50,000 to 75,000 distinct CDR3 sequences, with around a quarter observed a single time. The CDR3 consists of 15 residues. With 3 bases clipped from V and 5 bases from J, the junction kept 10 bases outside the gene matches. Germline V lookup: CDR1 SGHKS, CDR2 YYEKEE (reference sequence). Patients were uniformly node-negative by CT and PET/CT and had received no prior chemotherapy or radiotherapy, with no other malignancies. This sample is drawn from a study of prognosis after radiotherapy for stage I lung cancer. For the study at large: Development of distant metastases after radiotherapy was seen in a handful of patients at a median of approximately seven months, with no significant progression in some 15.

Findings and limits, study-wide: Patients developing distant metastases showed lower Shannon entropy after stereotactic body radiation therapy. Differential TRBV and TRBJ gene usage was reported between patients with metastases and patients without them.

The sample here was PBMCs, taken before or after stereotactic body radiation therapy (not recorded which). The clonotype was recovered from a donor over 45 with non-small cell lung cancer. The chain employs TRBV5-5 and TRBJ2-5, with 7 nucleotides matching TRBD2. CDR3 sequence (DNA): TGTGCCAGCAGCTGGTCTTTAGGGGAGGGGGAGACCCAGTACTTC. It encodes CASSWSLGEGETQYF. Full variable domain (rest looked up from reference TRBV5-5 and TRBJ2-5): DAGVTQSPTHLIKTRGQQVTLRCSPISGHKSVSWYQQVLGQGPQFIFQYYEKEERGRGNFPDRFSARQFPNYSSELNVNALLLGDSALYLCASSWSLGEGETQYFGPGTRLLVL.